The 9 T cell receptor beta chains reported below all come from one sample, sequenced in a study of blood T cell repertoires in COVID-19. Libraries were prepared by immunoSEQ multiplex PCR; TCRdb keeps only in-frame clonotypes and omits some of them. Of about 350,000 clones listed, roughly 89% are singletons. Input material: peripheral blood. The origin of the receptors is a woman in her fifties or sixties with COVID-19, enrolled during active disease.

The chain has TRBV27 and TRBJ1-1; D not resolved. CDR1 and CDR2 from the germline V gene are MNHEY and SMNVEV (reference sequence). Between the trimmed V and J ends, which lost 6 bases and 5 bases, there was a span of 16 bases. This CDR3 comprises 14 residues. This CDR3 is CASSPGLSGTEAFF. In DNA, the CDR3 is TGTGCCAGCAGCCCCGGACTATCGGGAACTGAAGCTTTCTTT.

This clone was observed a handful of times. This chain links TRBV5-1 with TRBJ1-6; D not certain. This CDR3 is built from 15 residues. Germline CDR1 and CDR2: SGHRS and YFSETQ. Deletions cut 0 bases from V and 0 bases from J, with 4 bases between. The CDR3 bases are TGCGCCAGCAGCTTGGACAGCTCCTATAATTCACCCCTCCACTTT. Translated: CASSLDSSYNSPLHF.

This clone came up a few times. The CDR3 coding sequence is TGTGCCAGCAGCCCCGGGACAGCAAATTCACCCCTCCACTTT. It codes for CASSPGTANSPLHF. The rearrangement uses TRBV7-3 and TRBJ1-6; 7 nucleotides align to TRBD1. The CDR3 length is 14 residues. J gave up 7 bases and V 5 bases, and 5 bases lay outside the gene matches. The germline CDR1 and CDR2 sequences are SGHTA and FQGTGA.

The chain has TRBV4-2 and TRBJ1-2, with 7 bases lining up with TRBD1. J lost 4 bases, V lost 4 bases, and 9 bases had no gene match. The CDR3 runs 15 residues. Germline V lookup: CDR1 LGHNA, CDR2 YNFKEQ. The CDR3 nucleotides read TGTGCCAGCAGCCCCTACCGGGACAGTCGCTATGGCTACACCTTC. It is translated as CASSPYRDSRYGYTF.

The J gene is TRBJ1-1, the V gene TRBV11-2; TRBD1 might be the D (6 bases). The length of the CDR3 is 15 residues. V shed 5 bases and J shed 0 bases, with 13 bases lying between them. Per germline, CDR1 SGHAT and CDR2 FQNNGV. For the CDR3, the DNA is TGTGCCAGCAGCCGTGTTGACAGGTTGAACACTGAAGCTTTCTTT. Residues: CASSRVDRLNTEAFF.

A note on this clone: This specimen includes other DNA sequences encoding the same CDR3. The chain is built from TRBV12-3 or TRBV12-4 and TRBJ2-5, with D unclear. The CDR3 consists of 11 residues. V lost 4 bases and J lost 5, with 5 bases in between. The CDR3 is CASSSSETQYF. The CDR3 DNA follows: TGTGCCAGCAGTTCGAGTGAGACCCAGTACTTC.

The chain links TRBV10-1 to TRBJ2-2; the D is unclear. V was shortened by 0 bases and J by 0 bases, with 8 bases between the two germline ends. Germline V gives CDR1 WNHNN, CDR2 SYGVQD (reference sequence). This CDR3 comprises 16 residues. CDR3 coding DNA: TGCGCCAGCAGTGAGTCGGGCCTTCCGAACACCGGGGAGCTGTTTTTT. Amino acids: CASSESGLPNTGELFF.

V and J are TRBV28 and TRBJ2-1, with D maybe TRBD2 (7 bases). Trimming took off 2 bases at V and 3 bases at J, with 14 bases between the two ends. CDR3 size: 16 residues. Looked up from germline, CDR1 is MDHEN and CDR2 is SYDVKM. CDR3: CASSLIGGGLYNEQFF. Here the CDR3 DNA reads TGTGCCAGCAGTTTAATTGGCGGGGGCCTCTACAATGAGCAGTTCTTC.

The V call is TRBV7-2, the J call TRBJ2-7; D remains ambiguous. The CDR3 has 12 amino acids. V lost 5 bases to trimming and J lost 3 bases, with 8 bases between them. Germline lookup yields CDR1 SGHTA and CDR2 FQGNSA. Here the CDR3 reads CASSSHGYEQYF. The CDR3 DNA reads TGTGCCAGCAGCAGTCACGGCTACGAGCAGTACTTC.